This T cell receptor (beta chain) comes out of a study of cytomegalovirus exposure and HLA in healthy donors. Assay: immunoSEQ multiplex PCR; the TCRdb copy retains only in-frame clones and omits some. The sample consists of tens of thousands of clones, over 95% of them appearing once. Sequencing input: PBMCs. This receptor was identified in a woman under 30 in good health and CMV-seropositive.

The CDR3 spells CASGAVISSYNEQFF. The CDR3 DNA reads TGTGCCAGCGGGGCCGTTATAAGCTCCTACAATGAGCAGTTCTTC. This chain links TRBV30 with TRBJ2-1, with 7 bases lining up with TRBD2. V lost 8 bases, J lost 0 bases, and 10 bases stayed unmatched. Germline CDR1 is GTSNPN and CDR2 is SVGIG (reference sequence). This CDR3 is built from 15 residues.